One and the same sample provided the 28 T cell receptor beta chains below, sequenced in a study of regulatory T cells in long-lasting Graves disease. CDR3-region Arm-PCR and iRepertoire HTBI primers produced the TCR beta libraries. TCRdb reprocessed the multiplex PCR reads with MiXCR, giving one entry per CDR3 protein. The sample consists of around 400,000 distinct CDR3 sequences, 10% to 15% of them appearing once. Time point given: newly diagnosed GD, antithyroid drugs for less than 3 months. Generation of the TCR library employed RNA extracted from PBMCs. The data were also submitted as part of a second study, on T cells in Graves' hyperthyroidism and ophthalmopathy.

This specimen consisted of peripheral blood mononuclear cells (PBMCs), obtained at new diagnosis, from a patient treated with antithyroid drugs. The receptor source for this set is a woman aged 18-29 years with Graves disease.

In its sample, this clonotype was seen a few times. The rearrangement joins TRBV6-2 or TRBV6-3 to TRBJ2-1; maybe TRBD2 (6 bases). The V end lost 7 bases, the J end lost 7 bases, and 20 bases lay between the germline ends. Germline CDR1 MNHEY, CDR2 SVGEGT. CDR3 length equals 15 residues. The CDR3 DNA reads TGTGCCAGCACCAACGGAGGGGCGCGAGTGAATGAGCAGTTCTTC. It yields the protein CASTNGGARVNEQFF.

This clonotype has only a few counts. The V call is TRBV7-3, the J call TRBJ2-1; perhaps TRBD2 as D (5 bases). The CDR3 is 13 residues long. Germline CDR1 is SGHTA and CDR2 is FQGTGA. The V and J ends lost 4 bases and 5 bases respectively, with 9 bases between them. The CDR3 DNA follows: TGTGCCAGCAGCTCGCGGGCTAACAATGAGCAGTTCTTC. The encoded protein is CASSSRANNEQFF. The full variable domain, in which reference TRBV7-3 and TRBJ2-1 provide the parts outside the CDR3, is GAGVSQTPSNKVTEKGKYVELRCDPISGHTALYWYRQSLGQGPEFLIYFQGTGAADDSGLPNDRFFAVRPEGSVSTLKIQRTERGDSAVYLCASSSRANNEQFFGPGTRLTVL.

This clonotype was counted at least ten times. CDR3 nucleotide sequence: TGTGCCAGCAGTTTAGGAGTAGGGACGAGCACAGATACGCAGTATTTT. Translating gives CASSLGVGTSTDTQYF. The V gene is TRBV27, the J gene TRBJ2-3; D may correspond to TRBD1 or TRBD2 (5 bases each). Per germline, CDR1 MNHEY and CDR2 SMNVEV (reference sequence). CDR3 length: 16 residues. The V and J ends lost 2 bases and 0 bases respectively, with 12 bases between them.

This clonotype has a handful of counts. V and J are TRBV29-1 and TRBJ2-6; no firm D call. With 4 bases removed from V and 0 bases from J, the gap between germline ends came to 10 bases. Germline values: CDR1 SQVTM, CDR2 ANQGSEA. This CDR3 is built from 15 residues. The CDR3 sequence: CSVAQVNSGANVLTF. In DNA, the CDR3 is TGCAGCGTTGCTCAGGTGAACTCTGGGGCCAACGTCCTGACTTTC.

This clonotype was recorded a few times. The V call is TRBV11-2, the J call TRBJ2-1, with D maybe TRBD1 (5 bases). CDR3 length equals 14 residues. Germline assignment: CDR1 SGHAT and CDR2 FQNNGV. V lost 2 bases and J lost 5, with 10 bases in between. The CDR3 loop is CASSLNRINNEQFF. Written as DNA, the CDR3 is TGTGCCAGCAGCTTAAACAGGATTAACAATGAGCAGTTCTTC.

This clonotype was counted ten times or more. V and J are TRBV12-3 or TRBV12-4 and TRBJ1-4; the D gene is possibly TRBD1 (6 bases). With 3 bases removed from V and 6 bases from J, the gap between germline ends came to 11 bases. There are 14 residues in the CDR3. This chain's CDR3 is CASSFGQFDEKLFF. The CDR3 nucleotides read TGTGCCAGCAGTTTCGGACAGTTCGATGAAAAACTGTTTTTT.

This clonotype was seen many times. V usage is TRBV7-9 and J usage is TRBJ1-1; a weak D match, TRBD1 (5 bases). V was cut by 3 bases and J by 3 bases, with 17 bases left in between. The CDR3 runs 16 residues. Per the germline V gene, CDR1 is SEHNR and CDR2 is FQNEAQ (reference sequence). The CDR3 nucleotides are TGTGCCAGCAGCTTTGAGGGGCTGGTGGTGGACACTGAAGCTTTCTTT. Its translation: CASSFEGLVVDTEAFF.

The gene calls are TRBV19 and TRBJ1-4; possibly TRBD1 for D (6 bases). The germline CDR1 and CDR2 sequences are LNHDA and SQIVND (reference sequence). This CDR3 region has 14 residues. With 6 bases removed from V and 4 bases from J, the gap between germline ends came to 12 bases. CDR3 residues: CASRTDRSNEKLFF. The CDR3 coding sequence is TGTGCCAGTAGGACCGACAGGAGTAATGAAAAACTGTTTTTT.

This clonotype was seen ten or more times. The CDR3 reads CASSEDSANYGYTF. For the CDR3, the DNA is TGTGCCAGCAGTGAGGACAGCGCTAACTATGGCTACACCTTC. The rearrangement joins TRBV2 to TRBJ1-2, with D perhaps TRBD1 (6 bases). Germline assignment: CDR1 SNHLY and CDR2 FYNNEI. The CDR3 has 14 amino acids. Trimming removed 3 bases at V and 0 bases at J, with 8 bases between. Filled out from reference TRBV2 and TRBJ1-2, the complete variable domain reads EPEVTQTPSHQVTQMGQEVILRCVPISNHLYFYWYRQILGQKVEFLVSFYNNEISEKSEIFDDQFSVERPDGSNFTLKIRSTKLEDSAMYFCASSEDSANYGYTFGSGTRLTVV.

Comment on this clonotype: This sequence may be a read error, since a much larger clone differs from it by one base. The chain combines TRBV9 with TRBJ2-1; D not certain. V dropped 0 bases and J dropped 11 bases, with 15 bases sitting between them. Germline-derived CDR1 and CDR2 are SGDLS and YYNGEE. The CDR3 is 14 residues long. CDR3 sequence: CASSVDVNWDKQFF. In DNA form, the CDR3 reads TGTGCCAGCAGCGTAGATGTCAATTGGGATAAGCAGTTCTTC. The full variable domain, with the rest looked up from reference TRBV9 and TRBJ2-1, is DSGVTQTPKHLITATGQRVTLRCSPRSGDLSVYWYQQSLDQGLQFLIQYYNGEERAKGNILERFSAQQFPDLHSELNLSSLELGDSALYFCASSVDVNWDKQFFGPGTRLTVL.

In this sample, this clonotype turned up many times. The V gene is TRBV29-1, the J gene TRBJ1-3; no firm D call. Germline CDR1 and CDR2: SQVTM and ANQGSEA. The CDR3 consists of 14 residues. V gave up 7 bases and J gave up 0 bases, with 13 bases separating them. CDR3 in DNA: TGCAGCGCCAGAGCGGGCAGCTCTGGAAACACCATATATTTT. This translates into CSARAGSSGNTIYF.

This clonotype has ten or more counts. The V call is TRBV7-9, the J call TRBJ1-2; 7 bases line up with TRBD1. The CDR3 sequence is 14 residues long. V shed 5 bases, J shed 5 bases, and the junction held 8 bases outside the gene matches. Germline lookup yields CDR1 SEHNR and CDR2 FQNEAQ (reference sequence). Written as DNA, the CDR3 is TGTGCCAGCAGCCTCGCGTCACAGGGGTATGGCTACACCTTC. This gives the protein CASSLASQGYGYTF.

This clonotype was seen many times. The rearrangement links TRBV12-3 or TRBV12-4 to TRBJ2-7; D is unresolved. V lost 6 bases and J 3 bases, leaving 9 bases between the germline ends. There are 12 residues in the CDR3. CDR3 DNA: TGTGCCAGCAGCCCACAGCTCTACGAGCAGTACTTC. Translation: CASSPQLYEQYF.

This clonotype has ten or more counts. V and J are TRBV2 and TRBJ1-1; the D is unclear. The CDR3 extends over 12 amino acids. The germline CDR1 and CDR2 sequences are SNHLY and FYNNEI. V was shortened by 5 bases and J by 8 bases, with 12 bases between the two germline ends. The CDR3 region is CASSRIGEEAFF. The CDR3 coding sequence is TGTGCCAGCAGTAGAATCGGGGAGGAAGCTTTCTTT.

The table lists this clonotype with many counts. This chain joins TRBV7-2 and TRBJ2-4; 9 nucleotides align to TRBD1. CDR1 is SGHTA and CDR2 is FQGNSA in the germline V gene. The CDR3 has 16 residues. J lost 0 bases, V lost 3 bases, and 3 bases had no gene match. The CDR3 reads CASSFDRGLAKNIQYF. The CDR3 bases are TGTGCCAGCAGCTTTGACAGGGGGTTAGCCAAAAACATTCAGTACTTC. Full variable domain (missing parts from reference TRBV7-2 and TRBJ2-4): GAGVSQSPSNKVTEKGKDVELRCDPISGHTALYWYRQSLGQGLEFLIYFQGNSAPDKSGLPSDRFSAERTGGSVSTLTIQRTQQEDSAVYLCASSFDRGLAKNIQYFGAGTRLSVL.

In this sample, this clonotype turned up a few times. The chain has TRBV5-1 and TRBJ2-4; 9 bases fit TRBD1. V was clipped by 0 bases and J by 1 base; unmatched bases: 2. CDR1 is SGHRS, CDR2 YFSETQ, per germline. There are 16 residues in the CDR3. CDR3 DNA sequence: TGCGCCAGCAGCTTGGAGGGACAGGGCGCCAAAAACATTCAGTACTTC. Translating gives CASSLEGQGAKNIQYF.

This sequence joins TRBV7-9 and TRBJ2-1; a possible D gene is TRBD2 (6 bases). The germline CDR1 and CDR2 sequences are SEHNR and FQNEAQ (reference sequence). The CDR3 totals 16 residues. V was clipped by 5 bases and J by 3 bases, with 17 bases between them. CDR3 nucleotides: TGTGCCAGCAGCCCCGGACTAACGCGGGGCTACAATGAGCAGTTCTTC. Translation: CASSPGLTRGYNEQFF. The whole variable domain, filled in from reference TRBV7-9 and TRBJ2-1, reads DTGVSQNPRHKITKRGQNVTFRCDPISEHNRLYWYRQTLGQGPEFLTYFQNEAQLEKSRLLSDRFSAERPKGSFSTLEIQRTEQGDSAMYLCASSPGLTRGYNEQFFGPGTRLTVL.

This clonotype was picked up many times. The chain couples TRBV12-3 or TRBV12-4 to TRBJ2-5; 11 nucleotides match TRBD2. The trim removed 3 bases at V and 5 bases at J, leaving 11 bases unmatched. CDR3 size: 17 residues. Written as DNA, the CDR3 is TGTGCCAGCAGTTTGGGTACTAGCGGGGGCCGGGGGGAGACCCAGTACTTC. This sequence encodes CASSLGTSGGRGETQYF.

This clonotype occurred many times. CDR3 sequence (DNA): TGTGCCAGCAGCCCCGGGCCTAACGGCGAGCAGTACGTC. Translating it yields CASSPGPNGEQYV. The rearrangement uses TRBV7-9 and TRBJ2-7; D gene uncertain. Trimming cost V 5 bases and J 6 bases, with 14 bases left between them. The CDR3 spans 13 residues. Germline V lookup: CDR1 SEHNR, CDR2 FQNEAQ (reference sequence).

This clonotype was found many times. The rearrangement uses TRBV2 and TRBJ2-7, with 8 bases lining up with TRBD1. This CDR3 is 13 amino acids long. J gave up 5 bases and V 6 bases, and 6 bases lay outside the gene matches. Germline CDR1 is SNHLY and CDR2 is FYNNEI. CDR3 DNA sequence: TGTGCCAGCAGAGGACAGGGATCCCACGAGCAGTACGTC. Translated: CASRGQGSHEQYV.

The chain couples TRBV5-6 to TRBJ2-3; 7 bases line up with TRBD1. Per germline, CDR1 SGHDT and CDR2 YYEEEE. The CDR3 covers 15 residues. The V segment lost 2 bases and the J segment 0 bases; nucleotides outside the gene matches: 3. CDR3 in DNA: TGTGCCAGCAGCTTTCTACAGGGGAGCACAGATACGCAGTATTTT. Residues: CASSFLQGSTDTQYF.

This clonotype was counted only a few times. The chain uses TRBV4-1 and TRBJ2-1, with TRBD1 identical over 7 bases. J lost 4 bases, V lost 6 bases, and 6 bases had no gene match. The CDR3 is 14 residues long. Germline lookup yields CDR1 MGHRA and CDR2 YSYEKL. CDR3 sequence (DNA): TGCGCCAGCAGGCGACCGGGACAGTACAATGAGCAGTTCTTC. Amino acids: CASRRPGQYNEQFF.

At least ten counts were recorded for this clonotype. CDR3 coding DNA: TGTGCCAGCAGTGAGAGTTTCTACATCACAGATACGCAGTATTTT. Translation gives CASSESFYITDTQYF. This chain uses TRBV2 with TRBJ2-3; no firm D call. The CDR3 runs to 15 residues. V was trimmed by 3 bases and J by 2 bases, leaving 12 bases between them. The V gene's germline CDR1 is SNHLY and CDR2 FYNNEI.

This clonotype has a count of ten or more. Its ends do not fully match the called genes, so a read error is possible. The chain links TRBV3-1 to TRBJ1-1, with 9 bases identical to TRBD1. The CDR3 runs to 12 residues. The V gene's germline CDR1 is LGHDT and CDR2 YNNKEL (reference sequence). CDR3 loop: CASSQRGTGSTF. The CDR3 DNA reads as TGTGCCAGCAGCCAACGAGGGACAGGGAGTACCTTT.

The sample holds many counts of this clonotype. This chain joins TRBV2 and TRBJ2-7; D could derive from TRBD1 or TRBD2 (6 bases each). The CDR3 is 16 amino acids. Per the germline V gene, CDR1 is SNHLY and CDR2 is FYNNEI. V was pared by 6 bases and J by 5 bases, with 23 bases between. CDR3 DNA: TGTGCCAGCAGACCACTGGCGGGGCTCGGGGGCCACGAGCAGTACGTC. It translates to CASRPLAGLGGHEQYV.

CDR3: CASSFGGFRDNEQFF. CDR3 nucleotide sequence: TGTGCCAGCAGCTTCGGGGGGTTTAGGGACAATGAGCAGTTCTTC. This chain joins TRBV7-9 and TRBJ2-1, with 7 bases lining up with TRBD2. Per the germline V gene, CDR1 is SEHNR and CDR2 is FQNEAQ (reference sequence). The CDR3 has 15 amino acids. Trimming cost V 3 bases and J 5 bases; bases outside gene matches: 7.

This clonotype was counted many times. The chain uses TRBV6-5 and TRBJ1-2, with a possible D match to TRBD1 (5 bases). The germline CDR1 and CDR2 sequences are MNHEY and SVGAGI. The ends were cut back, 0 bases at V and 4 bases at J, with 12 bases in the middle. The CDR3 consists of 15 residues. This chain's CDR3 is CASSYSRGTPYGYTF. DNA for the CDR3: TGTGCCAGCAGTTACTCGAGGGGCACTCCCTATGGCTACACCTTC.

This clonotype was recorded at least ten times. The chain has TRBV7-2 and TRBJ2-3; the D gene is possibly TRBD2 (6 bases). V lost 5 bases and J lost 0, with 12 bases in between. This CDR3 is 15 amino acids long. Looked up from germline, CDR1 is SGHTA and CDR2 is FQGNSA. CDR3 in amino acids: CASSAAGRSTDTQYF. CDR3 in DNA: TGTGCCAGCAGCGCGGCGGGACGGAGCACAGATACGCAGTATTTT. The full variable domain, in which reference TRBV7-2 and TRBJ2-3 provide the parts outside the CDR3, is GAGVSQSPSNKVTEKGKDVELRCDPISGHTALYWYRQSLGQGLEFLIYFQGNSAPDKSGLPSDRFSAERTGGSVSTLTIQRTQQEDSAVYLCASSAAGRSTDTQYFGPGTRLTVL.